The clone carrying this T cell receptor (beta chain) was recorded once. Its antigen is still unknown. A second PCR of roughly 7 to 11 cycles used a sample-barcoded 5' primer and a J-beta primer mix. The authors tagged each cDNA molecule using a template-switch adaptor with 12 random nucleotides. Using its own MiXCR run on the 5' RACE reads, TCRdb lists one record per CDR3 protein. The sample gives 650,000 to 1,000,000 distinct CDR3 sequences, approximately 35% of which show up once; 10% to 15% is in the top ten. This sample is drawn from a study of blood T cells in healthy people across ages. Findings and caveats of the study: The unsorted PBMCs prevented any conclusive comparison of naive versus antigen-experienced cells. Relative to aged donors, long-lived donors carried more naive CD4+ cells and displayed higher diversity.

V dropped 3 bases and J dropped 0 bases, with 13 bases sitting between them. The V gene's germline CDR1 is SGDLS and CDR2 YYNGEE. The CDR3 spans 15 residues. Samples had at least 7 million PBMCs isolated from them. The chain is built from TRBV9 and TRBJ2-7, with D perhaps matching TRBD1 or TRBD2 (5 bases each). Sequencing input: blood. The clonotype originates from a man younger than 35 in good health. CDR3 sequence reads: CASSAGASNSYEQYF. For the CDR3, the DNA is TGTGCCAGCAGCGCCGGGGCCAGTAACTCCTACGAGCAGTACTTC.